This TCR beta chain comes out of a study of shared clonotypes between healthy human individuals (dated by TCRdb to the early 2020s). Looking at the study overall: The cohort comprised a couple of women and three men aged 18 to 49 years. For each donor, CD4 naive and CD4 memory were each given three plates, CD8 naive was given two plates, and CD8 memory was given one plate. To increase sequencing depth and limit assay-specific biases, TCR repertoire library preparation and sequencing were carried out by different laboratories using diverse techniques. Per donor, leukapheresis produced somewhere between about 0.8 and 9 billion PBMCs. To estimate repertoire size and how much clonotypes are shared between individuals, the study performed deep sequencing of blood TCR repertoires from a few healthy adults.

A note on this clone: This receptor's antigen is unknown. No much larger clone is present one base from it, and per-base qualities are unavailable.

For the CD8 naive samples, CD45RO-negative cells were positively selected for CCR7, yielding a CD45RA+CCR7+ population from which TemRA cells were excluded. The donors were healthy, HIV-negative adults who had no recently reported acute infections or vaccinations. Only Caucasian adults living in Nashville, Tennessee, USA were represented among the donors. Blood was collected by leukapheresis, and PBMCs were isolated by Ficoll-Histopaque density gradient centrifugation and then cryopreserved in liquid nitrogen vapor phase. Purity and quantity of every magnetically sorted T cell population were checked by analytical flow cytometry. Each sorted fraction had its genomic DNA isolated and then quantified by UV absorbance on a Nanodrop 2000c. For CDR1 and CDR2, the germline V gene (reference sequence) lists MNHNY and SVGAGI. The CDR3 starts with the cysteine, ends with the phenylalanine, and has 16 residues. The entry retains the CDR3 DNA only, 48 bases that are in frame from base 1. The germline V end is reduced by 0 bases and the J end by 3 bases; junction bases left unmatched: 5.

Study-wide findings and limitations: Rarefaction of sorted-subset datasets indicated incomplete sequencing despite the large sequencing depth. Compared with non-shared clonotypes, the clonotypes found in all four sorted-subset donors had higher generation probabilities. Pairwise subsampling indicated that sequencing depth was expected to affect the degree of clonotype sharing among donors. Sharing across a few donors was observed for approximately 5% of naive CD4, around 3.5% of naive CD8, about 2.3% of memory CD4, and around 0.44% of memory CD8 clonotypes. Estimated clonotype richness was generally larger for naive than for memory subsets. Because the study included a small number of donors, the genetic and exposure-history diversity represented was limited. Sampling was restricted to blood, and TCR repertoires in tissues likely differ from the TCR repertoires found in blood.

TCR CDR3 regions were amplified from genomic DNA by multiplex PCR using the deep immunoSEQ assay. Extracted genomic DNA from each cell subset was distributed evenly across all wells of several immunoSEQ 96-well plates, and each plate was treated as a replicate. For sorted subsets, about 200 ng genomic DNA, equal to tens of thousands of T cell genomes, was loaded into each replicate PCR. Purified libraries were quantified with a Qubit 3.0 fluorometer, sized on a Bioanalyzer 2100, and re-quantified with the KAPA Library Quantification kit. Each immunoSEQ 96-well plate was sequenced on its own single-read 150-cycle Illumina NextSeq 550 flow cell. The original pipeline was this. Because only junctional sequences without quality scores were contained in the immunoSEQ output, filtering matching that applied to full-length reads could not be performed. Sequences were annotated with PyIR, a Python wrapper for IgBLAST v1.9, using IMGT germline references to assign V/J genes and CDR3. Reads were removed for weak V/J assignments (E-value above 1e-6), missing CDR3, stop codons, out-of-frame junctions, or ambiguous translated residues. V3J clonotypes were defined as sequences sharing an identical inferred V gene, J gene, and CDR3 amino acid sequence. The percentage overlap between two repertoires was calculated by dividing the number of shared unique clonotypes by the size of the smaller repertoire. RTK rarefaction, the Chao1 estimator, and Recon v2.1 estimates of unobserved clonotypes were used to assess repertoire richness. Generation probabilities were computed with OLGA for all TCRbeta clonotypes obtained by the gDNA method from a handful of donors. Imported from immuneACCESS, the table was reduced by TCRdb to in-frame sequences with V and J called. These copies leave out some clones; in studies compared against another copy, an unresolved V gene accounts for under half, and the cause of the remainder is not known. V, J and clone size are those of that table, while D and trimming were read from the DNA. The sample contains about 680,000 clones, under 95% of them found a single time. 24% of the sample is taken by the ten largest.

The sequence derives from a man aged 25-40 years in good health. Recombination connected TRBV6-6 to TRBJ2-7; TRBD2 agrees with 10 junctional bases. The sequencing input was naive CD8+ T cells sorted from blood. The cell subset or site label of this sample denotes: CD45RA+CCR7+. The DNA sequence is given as TGTGCCAGCAGTTACTCGAGTCGGACTAGCGGCTACGAGCAGTACTTC. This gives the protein CASSYSSRTSGYEQYF.